The sequence of this T cell receptor (beta chain) was determined in a study of metastatic and nonmetastatic thyroid tumors. The germline gives CDR1 MDHEN, CDR2 SYDVKM. V was cut by 4 bases and J by 4 bases, with 13 bases left in between. This CDR3 spans 15 amino acids. All patients were untreated before thyroid surgery. MiXCR was used by TCRdb to re-call the PCR reads. The repertoire consists of 15,000 to 20,000 clones, with around 13% occurring once and the leading ten covering approximately 30%. In its sample, this clone was seen many times. A much larger clone lies a single base off, so this may be a read error. This sample includes further DNA sequences coding for the same CDR3.

The TCR comes from a female donor with papillary thyroid cancer or a benign thyroid nodule (not recorded which). Some clones in this sample may be carry-over from other donors' samples. Sequencing was done on a sample of blood. The chain has TRBV28 and TRBJ1-4; a weak D match, TRBD1 (5 bases). CDR3 nucleotide sequence: TGTGCCAGCAGTTCGCCGGGACGGGGTAATGAAAAACTGTTTTTT. Amino acids: CASSSPGRGNEKLFF.